Presented here are 32 T cell receptor beta chains from one specimen sequenced in a study of CD8 T cells in ankylosing spondylitis. In TCRdb, the 5' RACE reads were re-called with MiXCR into one record per CDR3 protein. The sample holds around 32,000 distinct CDR3 sequences; about 7.8% are singletons and the top ten take about 10%. The sequencing input was blood, either unsorted or a sorted T cell fraction (not recorded which). The receptors here all came from a male donor with ankylosing spondylitis or in good health (not recorded which).

This clonotype appeared many times. The chain's CDR3 is CAISDTGDLVDGYTF. The CDR3 DNA is TGTGCCATCAGTGACACAGGGGATCTGGTAGATGGCTACACCTTC. The chain couples TRBV10-3 to TRBJ1-2; 7 bases agree with TRBD1. Germline V gene data show CDR1 as ENHRY and CDR2 as SYGVKD. The CDR3 covers 15 residues. J gave up 6 bases and V 3 bases, and 10 bases lay outside the gene matches.

This clonotype was detected ten times or more. The chain has TRBV5-1 and TRBJ2-2; 12 bases agree with TRBD2. V dropped 3 bases and J dropped 0; count of bases not matched to a gene: 6. The CDR3 consists of 18 residues. Germline lookup yields CDR1 SGHRS and CDR2 YFSETQ. Written as DNA, the CDR3 is TGCGCCAGCAGCTCTAGGACTAGCGGGATCTCGAACACCGGGGAGCTGTTTTTT. It specifies CASSSRTSGISNTGELFF. Full variable domain (rest looked up from reference TRBV5-1 and TRBJ2-2): KAGVTQTPRYLIKTRGQQVTLSCSPISGHRSVSWYQQTPGQGLQFLFEYFSETQRNKGNFPGRFSGRQFSNSRSEMNVSTLELGDSALYLCASSSRTSGISNTGELFFGEGSRLTVL.

This clonotype was detected a few times. The V call is TRBV5-1, the J call TRBJ2-1; 11 bases are a match to TRBD2. Germline CDR1 reads SGHRS; CDR2 reads YFSETQ. With 5 bases clipped from V and 7 bases from J, the junction kept 5 bases outside the gene matches. The CDR3 totals 14 residues. CDR3: CASRTSGTLNEQFF. CDR3 bases: TGCGCCAGCAGGACTAGCGGGACTCTAAATGAGCAGTTCTTC. Full variable domain (rest looked up from reference TRBV5-1 and TRBJ2-1): KAGVTQTPRYLIKTRGQQVTLSCSPISGHRSVSWYQQTPGQGLQFLFEYFSETQRNKGNFPGRFSGRQFSNSRSEMNVSTLELGDSALYLCASRTSGTLNEQFFGPGTRLTVL.

Written as DNA, the CDR3 is TGTGCCTCCTGCAAAGCCGGGACAGGGGACATTGGCGGGGAGCTGTTTTTT. Protein product: CASCKAGTGDIGGELFF. The V and J genes are TRBV7-4 and TRBJ2-2, with 10 bases fitting TRBD1. The CDR3 is 17 residues long. Per germline, CDR1 SGHVT and CDR2 SQSDAQ. V lost 11 bases and J lost 7; bases outside the gene matches: 19.

This clonotype has at least ten counts. The chain joins TRBV5-1 to TRBJ2-2; D is perhaps TRBD1 or TRBD2 (5 bases each). Per the germline V gene, CDR1 is SGHRS and CDR2 is YFSETQ. This CDR3 comprises 15 residues. V was shortened by 0 bases and J by 2 bases, with 8 bases between the two germline ends. This CDR3 reads CASSLEGPNTGELFF. For the CDR3, the DNA is TGCGCCAGCAGCTTGGAGGGACCTAACACCGGGGAGCTGTTTTTT.

The genes are TRBV7-9 and TRBJ2-7, with D perhaps TRBD1 (5 bases). CDR3 size: 16 residues. CDR1 and CDR2 (germline): SEHNR, FQNEAQ (reference sequence). Trimming cost V 4 bases and J 3 bases, with 19 bases left between them. This chain's CDR3 is CASSSTQGASFYEQYF. The CDR3 DNA reads TGTGCCAGCAGCTCGACCCAAGGGGCCTCGTTCTACGAGCAGTACTTC.

J is TRBJ1-3 and V is TRBV5-8; 8 nucleotides agree with TRBD1. CDR1 and CDR2 (germline): SGHTS, YDEGEE. V trimming: 4 bases; J trimming: 4 bases; junction bases outside the gene matches: 4. The CDR3 extends over 14 amino acids. CDR3 in amino acids: CASSGGTGGNTIYF. Written as DNA, the CDR3 is TGTGCCAGCAGCGGGGGGACAGGAGGAAACACCATATATTTT.

This clonotype was found many times. The chain uses TRBV9 and TRBJ2-7; D call uncertain. Germline assignment: CDR1 SGDLS and CDR2 YYNGEE. The CDR3 extends over 15 amino acids. V was shortened by 2 bases and J by 2 bases, with 14 bases between the two germline ends. In DNA form, the CDR3 reads TGTGCCAGCAGCGTCTCAATATCTGGCCCCTACGAGCAGTACTTC. This translates into CASSVSISGPYEQYF.

This clonotype was counted ten times or more. This rearrangement joins TRBV10-3 to TRBJ2-2, with 9 bases fitting TRBD1. Germline trimming cut 11 bases from V and 7 bases from J; bases unmatched to any gene: 8. Germline V gene lookup returns CDR1 ENHRY and CDR2 SYGVKD. The CDR3 has 13 amino acids. The CDR3 nucleotides are TGTGCCGGAGGGACAGGGCAGGGCGGGGAGCTGTTTTTT. Translated, it gives CAGGTGQGGELFF.

V usage is TRBV5-4 and J usage is TRBJ1-1, with D unresolved. Between the trimmed V and J ends, which lost 6 bases and 1 base, there was a span of 16 bases. Per germline, CDR1 SGHNT and CDR2 YYREEE (reference sequence). This CDR3 spans 15 amino acids. The CDR3 reads CASNPVGVPNTEAFF. The DNA of the CDR3 is TGTGCCAGCAATCCCGTCGGGGTTCCGAACACTGAAGCTTTCTTT.

This clonotype was counted a few times. The rearrangement links TRBV25-1 to TRBJ2-1; 11 nucleotides match TRBD2. The CDR3 consists of 15 residues. CDR1 MGHDK and CDR2 SYGVNS come from the germline V gene. V was pared by 6 bases and J by 8 bases, with 9 bases of the junction left unmatched. The CDR3: CASRDAGLAAHEQFF. CDR3 DNA: TGTGCCAGCAGGGACGCGGGACTAGCGGCCCATGAGCAGTTCTTC.

This clonotype has ten or more counts. V usage is TRBV4-2 and J usage is TRBJ1-1; no firm D call. CDR1 LGHNA and CDR2 YNFKEQ come from the germline V gene. The CDR3 loop spans 14 amino acids. The V end was cut by 0 bases, the J end by 2 bases, with 7 bases between. In DNA, the CDR3 is TGTGCCAGCAGCCAAGAGGGATTTAACACTGAAGCTTTCTTT. Its protein product is CASSQEGFNTEAFF.

V is TRBV7-2 and J is TRBJ2-3; 8 nucleotides agree with TRBD1. The V gene's germline CDR1 is SGHTA and CDR2 FQGNSA. The CDR3 is 16 residues long. Trimming took 3 bases from V and 4 from J; bases not matched to a gene: 9. CDR3 sequence reads: CASSFPIQGAADTQYF. CDR3 nucleotide sequence: TGTGCCAGCAGCTTTCCTATCCAGGGGGCTGCAGATACGCAGTATTTT.

This clonotype is medium-sized in the sample. The gene calls are TRBV5-1 and TRBJ2-1; 14 bases match TRBD2. The ends lost 0 bases at V and 5 bases at J; junction bases unmatched: 7. CDR3 length: 18 amino acids. Germline V gene lookup returns CDR1 SGHRS and CDR2 YFSETQ. In DNA, the CDR3 is TGCGCCAGCAGCTTGGGGGGGACTAGCGGGAGCAGAGACAATGAGCAGTTCTTC. Translation: CASSLGGTSGSRDNEQFF. Supplemented by reference TRBV5-1 and TRBJ2-1, the full variable domain reads KAGVTQTPRYLIKTRGQQVTLSCSPISGHRSVSWYQQTPGQGLQFLFEYFSETQRNKGNFPGRFSGRQFSNSRSEMNVSTLELGDSALYLCASSLGGTSGSRDNEQFFGPGTRLTVL.

This clonotype has just a few counts. The DNA for the CDR3 is TGTGCCAGCAGCGTAGATATTGGGGGAGACTCCTACGAGCAGTACTTC. Its translation: CASSVDIGGDSYEQYF. The chain carries TRBV9 and TRBJ2-7; perhaps D is TRBD1 or TRBD2 (5 bases each). CDR3 length: 16 amino acids. V was cut by 0 bases and J by 0 bases, with 13 bases left in between. Germline-derived CDR1 and CDR2 are SGDLS and YYNGEE.

This clonotype has ten or more counts. The chain carries TRBV19 and TRBJ2-1; D is unclear. Trimming took off 6 bases at V and 5 bases at J, with 5 bases between the two ends. There are 11 residues in the CDR3. Germline V gives CDR1 LNHDA, CDR2 SQIVND (reference sequence). CDR3 nucleotide sequence: TGTGCCAGTAGCGAGAACAATGAGCAGTTCTTC. This encodes CASSENNEQFF.

This clonotype was seen many times. The chain combines TRBV25-1 with TRBJ2-7; D is possibly TRBD1 (6 bases). The germline V gene encodes CDR1 MGHDK and CDR2 SYGVNS. The V end lost 6 bases, the J end lost 0 bases, and 21 bases lay between the germline ends. CDR3 length equals 17 residues. Here the CDR3 DNA reads TGTGCCAGCAGGGACCCTGACAGGTCTATACCCTCCTACGAGCAGTACTTC. This sequence encodes CASRDPDRSIPSYEQYF.

This clonotype was counted many times. A read error may account for a junction end that differs from germline. The chain combines TRBV2 with TRBJ1-5; D gene unclear. Germline lookup yields CDR1 SNHLY and CDR2 FYNNEI. The CDR3 loop spans 13 amino acids. CDR3 in amino acids: CASREGINSPQHF. In nucleotides, the CDR3 is TGTGCCAGCAGAGAAGGCATAAATTCGCCCCAGCATTTT.

This clonotype was recorded many times. The rearrangement joins TRBV5-1 to TRBJ2-3, with TRBD2 as a possible D gene (5 bases). Germline V gene data show CDR1 as SGHRS and CDR2 as YFSETQ. The CDR3 covers 16 residues. The V end was cut by 1 base, the J end by 6 bases, with 18 bases between. The CDR3 sequence is CASSLREGRLGDTQYF. CDR3 DNA sequence: TGCGCCAGCAGCTTGCGAGAGGGAAGATTGGGGGATACGCAGTATTTT.

This clonotype was observed at least ten times. The chain is built from TRBV18 and TRBJ1-1, with 7 nucleotides matching TRBD1. The V and J ends lost 3 bases and 0 bases, in that order; junction bases with no gene match: 7. The CDR3 totals 16 residues. The germline V gene has CDR1 KGHSH and CDR2 LQKENI. CDR3: CASSPRQGGMNTEAFF. The CDR3 DNA is TGTGCCAGCTCACCTCGACAGGGTGGCATGAACACTGAAGCTTTCTTT.

This clonotype was counted at least ten times. V gene TRBV27 combines with J gene TRBJ2-3, with 7 bases fitting TRBD1. Germline loops: CDR1 MNHEY, CDR2 SMNVEV (reference sequence). V was pared by 3 bases and J by 1 base, with 1 base of the junction left unmatched. The CDR3 contains 14 residues. Written as DNA, the CDR3 is TGTGCCAGCAGTTTGGGACAGCGCACAGATACGCAGTATTTT. Its protein is CASSLGQRTDTQYF.

This clonotype is medium-sized in the sample. The V and J genes are TRBV20-1 and TRBJ1-1, with no clear D. V lost 4 bases and J lost 5, with 14 bases in between. The CDR3 runs to 13 residues. CDR1 DFQATT and CDR2 SNEGSKA come from the germline V gene (reference sequence). CDR3 nucleotide sequence: TGCAGTGCTAAGGGTGGTGGGGTAACTGAAGCTTTCTTT. Encoded protein: CSAKGGGVTEAFF.

This clonotype was detected ten times or more. The chain carries TRBV5-1 and TRBJ2-7; maybe TRBD1 (5 bases). The V gene lost 0 bases and the J gene lost 3 bases, with 13 bases spanning the gap. Germline V gene lookup returns CDR1 SGHRS and CDR2 YFSETQ. The CDR3 runs to 15 residues. CDR3 sequence: CASSLGAGLNYEQYF. The CDR3 DNA is TGCGCCAGCAGCTTGGGCGCAGGGCTTAACTACGAGCAGTACTTC. Together with reference TRBV5-1 and TRBJ2-7, the CDR3 gives the full variable domain: KAGVTQTPRYLIKTRGQQVTLSCSPISGHRSVSWYQQTPGQGLQFLFEYFSETQRNKGNFPGRFSGRQFSNSRSEMNVSTLELGDSALYLCASSLGAGLNYEQYFGPGTRLTVT.

This clonotype was counted at least ten times. V usage is TRBV20-1 and J usage is TRBJ2-1; possibly TRBD1 or TRBD2 for D (5 bases each). In germline, CDR1 is DFQATT, CDR2 SNEGSKA (reference sequence). The CDR3 extends over 12 amino acids. V was shortened by 1 base and J by 9 bases, with 10 bases between the two germline ends. CDR3 in DNA: TGCAGTGCTAGAGGGGACCAGAGTGAGCAGTTCTTC. Its protein is CSARGDQSEQFF.

This clonotype occurred many times. V usage is TRBV30 and J usage is TRBJ1-3, with D unresolved. The CDR3 is 15 residues long. CDR1 is GTSNPN and CDR2 is SVGIG in the germline V gene (reference sequence). The V and J ends lost 2 bases and 0 bases respectively, with 11 bases between them. The CDR3 sequence is CAWSLRGASGNTIYF. The CDR3 DNA reads TGTGCCTGGAGTCTCCGTGGAGCCTCTGGAAACACCATATATTTT.

There are many counts of this clonotype. This chain uses TRBV5-1 with TRBJ2-5, with D hard to call. This CDR3 is built from 16 residues. V lost 7 bases and J 2 bases, leaving 21 bases between the germline ends. Germline CDR1 SGHRS, CDR2 YFSETQ. CDR3 in DNA: TGCGCCAGCCAGTGGACGGCCTCTAGAGGTCAAGAGACCCAGTACTTC. Amino acid sequence: CASQWTASRGQETQYF.

In this sample, this clonotype turned up many times. This chain uses TRBV5-1 with TRBJ2-5, with TRBD2 matching over 7 bases. The CDR3 contains 15 residues. The V segment lost 4 bases and the J segment 1 base; nucleotides outside the gene matches: 7. Germline assignment: CDR1 SGHRS and CDR2 YFSETQ. CDR3 residues: CASSPTPSGQETQYF. As DNA, the CDR3 is TGCGCCAGCAGCCCGACACCTAGCGGCCAAGAGACCCAGTACTTC.

This clonotype was seen a few times. The rearrangement joins TRBV11-2 to TRBJ1-2, with no clear D. V was shortened by 1 base and J by 7 bases, with 7 bases between the two germline ends. Per the germline V gene, CDR1 is SGHAT and CDR2 is FQNNGV. CDR3 length equals 12 residues. CDR3 amino acids: CASSLALGGYTF. The CDR3 nucleotides are TGTGCCAGCAGCTTAGCGCTTGGTGGCTACACCTTC. The variable domain in full, with the rest retrieved from reference TRBV11-2 and TRBJ1-2, is EAGVAQSPRYKIIEKRQSVAFWCNPISGHATLYWYQQILGQGPKLLIQFQNNGVVDDSQLPKDRFSAERLKGVDSTLKIQPAKLEDSAVYLCASSLALGGYTFGSGTRLTVV.

This clonotype was counted many times. The chain uses TRBV20-1 and TRBJ2-5; 9 bases are a match to TRBD2. This CDR3 is 15 amino acids long. Losses at the gene ends were 0 bases for V and 5 bases for J; bases not matched to a gene: 7. The germline gives CDR1 DFQATT, CDR2 SNEGSKA (reference sequence). CDR3 sequence (DNA): TGCAGTGCTAGAGATCTCCGCGGGAGGGGGGAGACCCAGTACTTC. Its protein is CSARDLRGRGETQYF.

The chain uses TRBV12-3 or TRBV12-4 and TRBJ1-3; 7 bases are shared with TRBD1. This CDR3 is 15 amino acids long. Trimming cost V 6 bases and J 0 bases; bases outside gene matches: 5. The CDR3 loop is CASSPGQVSGNTIYF. Written as DNA, the CDR3 is TGTGCCAGCAGCCCCGGACAGGTCTCTGGAAACACCATATATTTT.

This clonotype was recorded many times. The chain employs TRBV28 and TRBJ2-2; TRBD1 matches 9 bases. This CDR3 is built from 15 residues. V shed 6 bases, J shed 7 bases, and the junction held 9 bases outside the gene matches. The germline CDR1 and CDR2 sequences are MDHEN and SYDVKM. CDR3 bases: TGTGCCAGCAGCTGGGGGACAGGGAGGAACGGGGAGCTGTTTTTT. It encodes CASSWGTGRNGELFF.

By frequency in the sample, this clonotype is medium-sized (0.01 to 0.1%). V is TRBV9 and J is TRBJ2-1; 10 nucleotides align to TRBD2. The germline V gene has CDR1 SGDLS and CDR2 YYNGEE. The CDR3 length is 15 residues. The J segment lost 4 bases and the V segment lost 3 bases, leaving 4 bases of the junction unmatched. CDR3 in amino acids: CASSGGLATYNEQFF. CDR3 DNA sequence: TGTGCCAGCAGCGGGGGACTAGCGACTTACAATGAGCAGTTCTTC.